This entry concerns a single T cell receptor beta chain. Germline values: CDR1 SGHTA, CDR2 FQGNSA. The CDR3 contains 15 residues. J gave up 7 bases and V 5 bases, and 8 bases lay outside the gene matches. The data stem from a study of CD8 T cells in Susac syndrome. CD8+ and CD4+ T cells circulating in blood were sequenced for TCR beta. Isolation of CD8+ and CD4+ T cells was performed negatively, whereas enrichment of TEMRA cells was done by FACS. The RNA, roughly 0.45 to 1 ug, was put through reverse transcription using random hexamers. With immunoSEQ multiplex PCR, TCR beta CDR3 was amplified across 54 Vbeta and 13 Jbeta. Using its own MiXCR run on the immunoSEQ multiplex PCR reads, TCRdb lists one record per CDR3 protein. The table records 150,000 to 200,000 distinct CDR3 sequences, around 93% of them present only once.

The clonotype comes from a human donor in good health. The gene calls are TRBV7-2 and TRBJ2-7; TRBD2 matches at 13 bases. The sequencing input was CD4+ T cells from PBMCs. The CDR3 reads CASSKRTSGGGEQYF. The CDR3 coding sequence is TGTGCCAGCAGCAAAAGGACTAGCGGGGGAGGAGAGCAGTACTTC.